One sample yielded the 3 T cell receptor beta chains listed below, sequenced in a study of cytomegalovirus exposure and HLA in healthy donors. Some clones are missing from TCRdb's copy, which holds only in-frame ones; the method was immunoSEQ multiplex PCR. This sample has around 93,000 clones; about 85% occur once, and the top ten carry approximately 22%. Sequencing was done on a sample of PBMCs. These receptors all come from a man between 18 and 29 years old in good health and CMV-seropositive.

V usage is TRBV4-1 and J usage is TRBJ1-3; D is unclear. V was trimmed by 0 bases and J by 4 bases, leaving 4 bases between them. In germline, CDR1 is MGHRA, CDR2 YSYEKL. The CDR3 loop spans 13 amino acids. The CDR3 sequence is CASSQDEGNTIYF. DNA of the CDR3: TGCGCCAGCAGCCAAGATGAGGGAAACACCATATATTTT.

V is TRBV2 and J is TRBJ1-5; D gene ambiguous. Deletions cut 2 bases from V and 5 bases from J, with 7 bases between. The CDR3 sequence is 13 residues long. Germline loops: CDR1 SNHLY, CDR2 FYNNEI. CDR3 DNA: TGTGCCAGCAGTGAACTCTCGTATCAGCCCCAGCATTTT. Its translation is CASSELSYQPQHF.

The CDR3: CSVNGLAGSTDTQYF. CDR3 DNA: TGCAGCGTTAACGGACTAGCGGGGTCCACAGATACGCAGTATTTT. V and J are TRBV29-1 and TRBJ2-3; 12 nucleotides match TRBD2. Germline CDR1 is SQVTM and CDR2 is ANQGSEA. After removal of 5 bases from V and 2 bases from J, the junction contained 5 bases not matched to a gene. The CDR3 runs to 15 residues.